The 30 T cell receptor beta chains below come from one sample, sequenced in a study of blood T cell repertoires in COVID-19. Sequenced by immunoSEQ multiplex PCR; TCRdb stores in-frame clones only, minus some. The sample lists approximately 190,000 clones; 75% to 95% were seen once. Sequencing was carried out using peripheral blood. These receptors were taken from a man aged 45 to 65 with acute or convalescent COVID-19.

The V gene is TRBV6-6, the J gene TRBJ2-7; 11 bases are shared with TRBD1. The junction had 10 bases not matched to a gene; V was cut back by 6 bases and J by 3 bases. The CDR3 covers 16 residues. Germline V gives CDR1 MNHNY, CDR2 SVGAGI (reference sequence). The CDR3 sequence: CASRTVSGTGGYEQYF. CDR3 nucleotides: TGTGCCAGCAGAACAGTATCCGGGACAGGGGGCTACGAGCAGTACTTC.

This chain connects TRBV5-5 to TRBJ2-3; 7 bases fit TRBD2. V lost 4 bases and J lost 6; bases outside the gene matches: 11. In germline, CDR1 is SGHKS, CDR2 YYEKEE (reference sequence). The CDR3 is 15 residues long. The chain's CDR3 is CASSLLWSGGDTQYF. CDR3 nucleotide sequence: TGTGCCAGCAGCCTCCTCTGGTCCGGGGGGGATACGCAGTATTTT.

The chain employs TRBV27 and TRBJ2-1; 10 positions match TRBD2. CDR1 and CDR2 (germline): MNHEY, SMNVEV (reference sequence). The CDR3 is 14 amino acids. V was clipped by 3 bases and J by 4 bases; unmatched bases: 0. CDR3 nucleotides: TGTGCCAGCAGTTTGGGACTAGCGTACAATGAGCAGTTCTTC. Protein sequence: CASSLGLAYNEQFF.

This clone was observed a few times. The chain joins TRBV7-9 to TRBJ2-7, with 7 bases matching TRBD1. Germline V lookup: CDR1 SEHNR, CDR2 FQNEAQ (reference sequence). The CDR3 covers 14 residues. V lost 5 bases, J lost 4 bases, and 8 bases stayed unmatched. The CDR3 loop is CASSPGTAEYEQYF. In DNA form, the CDR3 reads TGTGCCAGCAGCCCCGGGACAGCAGAATACGAGCAGTACTTC.

The rearrangement joins TRBV2 to TRBJ1-5; no clear D gene. Germline lookup yields CDR1 SNHLY and CDR2 FYNNEI. The V end was cut by 6 bases, the J end by 0 bases, with 9 bases between. The CDR3 loop spans 14 amino acids. The CDR3: CASRLHDSNQPQHF. CDR3 coding DNA: TGTGCCAGCAGACTACACGATAGCAATCAGCCCCAGCATTTT.

The rearrangement links TRBV9 to TRBJ2-1; TRBD2 aligns across 9 bases. The CDR3 contains 16 residues. Trimming at V came to 0 bases and at J to 9 bases, leaving 10 bases not matched to a gene. From germline, CDR1 is SGDLS and CDR2 YYNGEE. The CDR3, as DNA: TGTGCCAGCAGCGTAGGGGCGGGAGGGGGTGGCGGTGAGCAGTTCTTC. This gives the protein CASSVGAGGGGGEQFF.

The chain joins TRBV30 to TRBJ2-7; 7 bases agree with TRBD2. V dropped 0 bases and J dropped 4; count of bases not matched to a gene: 6. The CDR3 totals 14 residues. The germline V gene has CDR1 GTSNPN and CDR2 SVGIG (reference sequence). In nucleotides, the CDR3 is TGTGCCTGGAGTGTCTCTAGCGGACAATACGAGCAGTACTTC. Translated: CAWSVSSGQYEQYF.

Here the CDR3 reads CASSPASGTEAFF. CDR3 nucleotide sequence: TGTGCCAGCTCACCCGCGAGCGGAACTGAAGCTTTCTTT. The rearrangement links TRBV18 to TRBJ1-1, with no clear D. The CDR3 covers 13 residues. The V gene lost 3 bases and the J gene lost 5 bases, with 10 bases spanning the gap. In germline, CDR1 is KGHSH, CDR2 LQKENI.

The chain employs TRBV14 and TRBJ1-1; maybe TRBD1 (6 bases). The CDR3 contains 17 residues. Germline CDR1 is SGHDN and CDR2 is FVKESK. V lost 0 bases to trimming and J lost 0 bases, with 14 bases between them. In DNA, the CDR3 is TGTGCCAGCAGCCAAGATTTGGGGCAGGGGCTGAACACTGAAGCTTTCTTT. Translating it yields CASSQDLGQGLNTEAFF.

This chain connects TRBV3-1 (or the pseudogene TRBV3-2) to TRBJ2-6, with TRBD1 as a possible D gene (6 bases). Trimming took off 4 bases at V and 0 bases at J, with 10 bases between the two ends. In germline, CDR1 is LGHDT, CDR2 YNNKEL (reference sequence). There are 16 residues in the CDR3. Here the CDR3 DNA reads TGTGCCAGCAGCCTTCGAGGGGGCTCTGGGGCCAACGTCCTGACTTTC. It yields the protein CASSLRGGSGANVLTF.

This chain joins TRBV5-1 and TRBJ2-5, with 7 bases matching TRBD1. The V and J ends lost 1 base and 1 base, in that order; junction bases with no gene match: 1. Germline CDR1 is SGHRS and CDR2 is YFSETQ. The CDR3 sequence is 14 residues long. CDR3 loop: CASSLWDSQETQYF. In DNA, the CDR3 is TGCGCCAGCAGCTTGTGGGACAGCCAAGAGACCCAGTACTTC.

This chain links TRBV10-1 with TRBJ2-5, with TRBD1 matching 8 bases. This CDR3 has 13 residues. Trimming cost V 6 bases and J 5 bases; bases outside gene matches: 5. CDR1 is WNHNN, CDR2 SYGVQD, per germline (reference sequence). The CDR3 region has the DNA TGCGCCAGCAGCGCAGGGGGCTTGGAGACCCAGTACTTC. Its protein is CASSAGGLETQYF.

CDR3 residues: CASSGDTATNEKLFF. CDR3 coding DNA: TGTGCCAGCAGCGGGGACACGGCAACTAATGAAAAACTGTTTTTT. The chain carries TRBV5-8 and TRBJ1-4; possibly TRBD1 for D (6 bases). Trimming removed 4 bases at V and 0 bases at J, with 10 bases between. CDR1 is SGHTS, CDR2 YDEGEE, per germline. The CDR3 runs to 15 residues.

The chain carries TRBV18 and TRBJ1-3; TRBD1 is a possible D gene (5 bases). Germline loops: CDR1 KGHSH, CDR2 LQKENI. This CDR3 comprises 14 residues. The V and J ends lost 5 bases and 0 bases respectively, with 8 bases between them. This chain's CDR3 is CASSGGDSGNTIYF. The CDR3 nucleotides are TGTGCCAGCTCAGGGGGGGACTCTGGAAACACCATATATTTT.

The V and J genes are TRBV3-1 (or the pseudogene TRBV3-2) and TRBJ2-1, with 7 bases matching TRBD1. The junction had 9 bases not matched to a gene; V was cut back by 0 bases and J by 7 bases. From germline, CDR1 is LGHDT and CDR2 YNNKEL (reference sequence). CDR3 length: 16 residues. DNA of the CDR3: TGTGCCAGCAGCCAAGATTCTGGGCCAGGGGGAAATGAGCAGTTCTTC. Translated, it gives CASSQDSGPGGNEQFF.

V is TRBV7-9 and J is TRBJ1-2, with D tentatively TRBD1 (5 bases). The CDR3 spans 13 residues. Germline values: CDR1 SEHNR, CDR2 FQNEAQ (reference sequence). Trimming shortened V by 5 bases and J by 6 bases, and 13 bases separated the two germline ends. For the CDR3, the DNA is TGTGCCAGCAGCCGCCTAGGGGAAAATGGCTACACCTTC. As protein: CASSRLGENGYTF.

This chain joins TRBV10-3 and TRBJ2-1; 14 bases map to TRBD2. The CDR3 loop spans 15 amino acids. Germline CDR1 reads ENHRY; CDR2 reads SYGVKD. V lost 7 bases and J lost 8; bases outside the gene matches: 7. CDR3 DNA: TGTGCCATCAAAGGTGGACTAGCGGGAGGTTATGAGCAGTTCTTC. It codes for CAIKGGLAGGYEQFF.

CDR3: CASSQVEWRAYGYTF. In nucleotides, the CDR3 is TGCGCCAGCAGCCAAGTTGAATGGCGAGCGTATGGCTACACCTTC. The V call is TRBV4-1, the J call TRBJ1-2; D remains unclear. V gave up 1 base and J gave up 5 bases, with 14 bases separating them. CDR1 and CDR2 from the germline V gene are MGHRA and YSYEKL. The CDR3 has 15 residues.

This clone has just one count. The V call is TRBV5-4, the J call TRBJ2-1; 7 bases are a match to TRBD1. Germline V lookup: CDR1 SGHNT, CDR2 YYREEE (reference sequence). This CDR3 is 16 amino acids long. Trimming at V came to 4 bases and at J to 3 bases, leaving 10 bases not matched to a gene. The CDR3 loop reads CASSAIGQALYNEQFF. CDR3 nucleotide sequence: TGTGCCAGCAGCGCAATTGGACAGGCCCTCTACAATGAGCAGTTCTTC.

The rearrangement uses TRBV30 and TRBJ1-6; TRBD1 aligns across 7 bases. Losses at the gene ends were 2 bases for V and 8 bases for J; bases not matched to a gene: 3. CDR1 is GTSNPN, CDR2 SVGIG, per germline (reference sequence). The CDR3 sequence is 13 residues long. The DNA for the CDR3 is TGTGCCTGGAGTCCACAGGGGCATTCACCCCTCCACTTT. Translation gives CAWSPQGHSPLHF.

This chain connects TRBV28 to TRBJ1-2, with 9 bases matching TRBD1. Germline CDR1 MDHEN, CDR2 SYDVKM. This CDR3 has 15 amino acids. The ends lost 5 bases at V and 3 bases at J; junction bases unmatched: 7. CDR3 residues: CASSPQTGGYYGYTF. CDR3 in DNA: TGTGCCAGCAGTCCCCAGACAGGGGGGTACTATGGCTACACCTTC.

This sequence joins TRBV18 and TRBJ2-5, with 7 bases aligning to TRBD2. Trimming at V came to 3 bases and at J to 5 bases, leaving 6 bases not matched to a gene. CDR3 length equals 14 residues. Germline values: CDR1 KGHSH, CDR2 LQKENI. The DNA for the CDR3 is TGTGCCAGCTCACCGACTAGCCGGTCGGAGACCCAGTACTTC. Protein: CASSPTSRSETQYF.

V is TRBV2 and J is TRBJ2-1; TRBD2 aligns across 7 bases. Germline CDR1 is SNHLY and CDR2 is FYNNEI. The CDR3 is made up of 15 amino acids. V shed 6 bases, J shed 1 base, and the junction held 6 bases outside the gene matches. The CDR3 loop reads CASRTLADSYNEQFF. The DNA of the CDR3 is TGTGCCAGCAGGACTCTAGCGGATTCCTACAATGAGCAGTTCTTC.

V gene TRBV4-1 combines with J gene TRBJ2-3; D gene uncertain. V was clipped by 1 base and J by 5 bases, with 16 bases between them. The V gene's germline CDR1 is MGHRA and CDR2 YSYEKL. The CDR3 runs to 16 residues. Here the CDR3 DNA reads TGCGCCAGCAGCCAAGGGCCAGGCCAAGTGGGAGATACGCAGTATTTT. It codes for CASSQGPGQVGDTQYF.

This chain connects TRBV28 to TRBJ2-3; 11 bases fit TRBD2. CDR1 is MDHEN and CDR2 is SYDVKM in the germline V gene. The J segment lost 5 bases and the V segment lost 8 bases, leaving 12 bases of the junction unmatched. The CDR3 loop spans 16 amino acids. The CDR3 DNA reads TGTGCCAGCTGGAGTAGCGGGAGGGCAATTATAGATACGCAGTATTTT. The encoded protein is CASWSSGRAIIDTQYF.

The chain couples TRBV21-1 to TRBJ2-7; the listed D gene, TRBD2, was not tested against the DNA. TRBV21-1 is a documented pseudogene. The CDR3 totals 18 residues. CDR3 bases: TGTGCCAGCAGCAAAGCGGGGGGGGGACTAGCGGGAGTCTACGAGCAGTACTTC. This sequence encodes CASSKAGGGLAGVYEQYF.

The rearrangement joins TRBV14 to TRBJ2-7, with 9 bases lining up with TRBD1. V lost 1 base to trimming and J lost 0 bases; unmatched junction nucleotides: 4. The CDR3 spans 16 residues. Per germline, CDR1 SGHDN and CDR2 FVKESK. As DNA, the CDR3 is TGTGCCAGCAGCCAAGTAGGGACAGGGTTCTCCTACGAGCAGTACTTC. Translating gives CASSQVGTGFSYEQYF. The full variable domain, completed using reference TRBV14 and TRBJ2-7, is EAGVTQFPSHSVIEKGQTVTLRCDPISGHDNLYWYRRVMGKEIKFLLHFVKESKQDESGMPNNRFLAERTGGTYSTLKVQPAELEDSGVYFCASSQVGTGFSYEQYFGPGTRLTVT.

The V and J genes are TRBV30 and TRBJ1-6; 8 nucleotides line up with TRBD1. The V gene's germline CDR1 is GTSNPN and CDR2 SVGIG (reference sequence). This CDR3 has 16 amino acids. Trimming took 2 bases from V and 4 from J; bases not matched to a gene: 7. The CDR3 reads CAWSKIDRGYNSPLHF. DNA of the CDR3: TGTGCCTGGAGTAAAATAGACAGGGGATATAATTCACCCCTCCACTTT.

The chain recombines TRBV7-2 with TRBJ2-2, with 10 bases identical to TRBD2. CDR1 SGHTA and CDR2 FQGNSA come from the germline V gene. V lost 3 bases, J lost 1 base, and 5 bases stayed unmatched. The CDR3 has 17 amino acids. For the CDR3, the DNA is TGTGCCAGCAGCTTTGGGGGACTAGCGCTGAACACCGGGGAGCTGTTTTTT. Its translation: CASSFGGLALNTGELFF.

The gene calls are TRBV30 and TRBJ1-4; the match to TRBD1 covers 10 bases. With V trimmed by 3 bases and J by 8 bases, 6 bases remained unmatched. The germline gives CDR1 GTSNPN, CDR2 SVGIG (reference sequence). This CDR3 has 14 amino acids. CDR3: CAWRGTGAGEKLFF. The CDR3 DNA follows: TGTGCCTGGAGGGGGACAGGGGCCGGAGAAAAACTGTTTTTT.